This TCR beta chain stems from a study of identical twins. Study-wide results and limits: Part of the zero-insertion signal could reflect confounding by invariant MAIT and iNKT cells. The models systematically underestimated how much out-of-frame TCR alpha was shared in monozygotic twins. High-abundance cord blood beta clonotypes had fewer insertions; memory repertoires showed none.

The CDR3 runs to 12 residues. Germline V gene sequence: CDR1 DFQATT, CDR2 SNEGSKA (reference sequence). The ends were cut back, 2 bases at V and 3 bases at J, with 8 bases in the middle. Only a few counts were recorded for this clonotype. No antigen is known for it. A template switching step contributed a universal primer site, while unique molecular identifiers were present in the cDNA. TCRdb ran MiXCR on the 5' RACE reads and lists one entry per CDR3 protein. Of around 1.7 million distinct CDR3 sequences detected, about 31% appear once; the ten largest clones hold approximately 0.29%. The sequenced sample was cord blood. V gene TRBV20-1 combines with J gene TRBJ2-7, with D possibly being TRBD1 or TRBD2 (5 bases each). This sequence originates from a newborn girl in good health. The CDR3 DNA sequence: TGCAGTGCTAGAAGGGACCTCTACGAGCAGTACTTC. Translated: CSARRDLYEQYF.